This TCR beta chain comes out of a study of CD8+ T cells in alopecia areata. Findings and caveats of the study: One nonresponder makes the tie between baseline CD8+ expansion and response uncertain. Tofacitinib delivered significant drops in scalp clonality and in expanded CD8+ clones among the top 100. Normal scalp showed lower clonality than lesional scalp, especially alopecia totalis/universalis.

With 3 bases removed from V and 1 base from J, the gap between germline ends came to 9 bases. From germline, CDR1 is GTSNPN and CDR2 SVGIG (reference sequence). This CDR3 is 13 amino acids long. It was cDNA, reverse transcribed from extracted RNA, that served as the sequencing template. Using immunoSEQ multiplex PCR, the repertoire was profiled, and TCRdb retains in-frame clones only, with some absent. The repertoire consists of over 150,000 clones, with about 60% occurring once and the leading ten covering about 12%. Comment on this clone: Antigen specificity is unknown.

The treatment: oral pan-JAK inhibitor, 5-10 mg twice daily. The sequence derives from a human donor with alopecia areata. Sequencing was performed on CD8+ T cells sorted from blood, taken at week 24, from a patient treated with tofacitinib. The V gene is TRBV30, the J gene TRBJ1-1; D is ambiguous. CDR3 sequence (DNA): TGTGCCTGGAGCCCCCCAGGGAACACTGAAGCTTTCTTT. Protein: CAWSPPGNTEAFF.